This paragraph covers one TCR beta chain sequence. Unmatched junction bases numbered 5, after V lost 2 bases and J lost 5 bases. The CDR3 is made up of 14 amino acids. Per the germline V gene, CDR1 is DFQATT and CDR2 is SNEGSKA (reference sequence). PCR was performed a second time for about 7 to 11 cycles using a sample-barcoded 5' primer and a J-beta primer mix. Using its own MiXCR run on the 5' RACE reads, TCRdb lists one record per CDR3 protein. The table lists over 1,200,000 distinct CDR3 sequences, around 59% of them singletons, with over 5.5% in the top ten. The sample is drawn from a study of blood T cells in healthy people across ages.

The specimen sequenced was blood. The receptor was isolated from a man younger than 35 in good health. This chain joins TRBV20-1 and TRBJ1-2; 10 bases map to TRBD1. The CDR3: CSARTKGQGYGYTF. The CDR3 region has the DNA TGCAGTGCTAGAACGAAGGGACAGGGGTATGGCTACACCTTC.